This T cell receptor (beta chain) was obtained from a study of post-analysis software for immune sequencing data. Unique molecular identifiers had been added to the TCR beta cDNA libraries. TCRdb re-analysed the PCR reads in MiXCR, keeping a single row per CDR3 protein. Of 650,000 to 900,000 distinct CDR3 sequences in the sample, about half were seen once. Study-wide findings and caveats: Controls had lower frequencies than patients of a few TRBV segments, which included TRBV5-6, TRBV5-1 and TRBV20-1.

Details on this clonotype: Antigen unknown.

J was trimmed by 2 bases and V by 5 bases; bases with no gene match: 6. Germline-derived CDR1 and CDR2 are SGHTA and FQGTGA. The CDR3 is made up of 15 amino acids. The chain has TRBV7-3 and TRBJ2-3; TRBD1 matches 8 bases. This clonotype was obtained from a girl between 10 and 17 years old with multiple sclerosis. The sample consisted of blood. This CDR3 is CASSPTGAYTDTQYF. The DNA for the CDR3 is TGTGCCAGCAGCCCGACAGGGGCCTACACAGATACGCAGTATTTT.